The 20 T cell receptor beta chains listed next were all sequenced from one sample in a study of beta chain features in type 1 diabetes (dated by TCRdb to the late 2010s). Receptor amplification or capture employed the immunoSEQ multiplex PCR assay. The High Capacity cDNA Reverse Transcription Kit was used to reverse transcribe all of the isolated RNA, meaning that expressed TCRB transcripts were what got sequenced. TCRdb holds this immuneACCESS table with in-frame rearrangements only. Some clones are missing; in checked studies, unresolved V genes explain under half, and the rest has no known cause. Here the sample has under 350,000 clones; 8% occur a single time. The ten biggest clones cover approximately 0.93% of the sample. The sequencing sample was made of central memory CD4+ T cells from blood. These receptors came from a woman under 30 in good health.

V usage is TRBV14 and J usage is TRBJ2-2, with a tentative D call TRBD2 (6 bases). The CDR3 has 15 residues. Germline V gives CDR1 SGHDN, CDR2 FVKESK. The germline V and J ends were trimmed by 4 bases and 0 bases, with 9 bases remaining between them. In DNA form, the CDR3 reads TGTGCCAGCAGCCCGTGGACTACGAACACCGGGGAGCTGTTTTTT. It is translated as CASSPWTTNTGELFF.

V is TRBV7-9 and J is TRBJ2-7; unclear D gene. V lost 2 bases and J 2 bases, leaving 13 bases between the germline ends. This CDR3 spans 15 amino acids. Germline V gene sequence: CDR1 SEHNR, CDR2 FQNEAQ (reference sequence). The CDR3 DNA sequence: TGTGCCAGCAGCTTAAGGTCTGGGGTCCCCTACGAGCAGTACTTC. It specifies CASSLRSGVPYEQYF.

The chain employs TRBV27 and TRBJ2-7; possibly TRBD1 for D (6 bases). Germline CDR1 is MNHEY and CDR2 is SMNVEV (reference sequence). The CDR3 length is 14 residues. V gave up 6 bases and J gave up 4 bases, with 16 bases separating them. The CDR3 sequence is CASRPGHVLYEQYF. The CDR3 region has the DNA TGTGCCAGCAGGCCGGGACATGTTTTATACGAGCAGTACTTC.

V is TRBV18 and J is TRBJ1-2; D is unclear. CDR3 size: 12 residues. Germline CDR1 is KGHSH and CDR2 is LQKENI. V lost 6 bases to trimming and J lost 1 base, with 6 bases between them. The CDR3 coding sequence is TGTGCCAGCTCGTCGGGTAACTATGGCTACACCTTC. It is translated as CASSSGNYGYTF.

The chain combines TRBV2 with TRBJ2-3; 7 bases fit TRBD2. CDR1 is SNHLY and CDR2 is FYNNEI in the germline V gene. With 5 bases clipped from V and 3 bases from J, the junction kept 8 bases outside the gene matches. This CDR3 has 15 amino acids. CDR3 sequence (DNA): TGTGCCAGCAGTACCCGCGGGGGTAGGACAGATACGCAGTATTTT. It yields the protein CASSTRGGRTDTQYF.

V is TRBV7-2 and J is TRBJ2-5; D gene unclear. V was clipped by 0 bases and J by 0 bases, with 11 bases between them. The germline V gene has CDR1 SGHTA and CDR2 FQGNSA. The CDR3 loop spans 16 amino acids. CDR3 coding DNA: TGTGCCAGCAGCTTAGCGCCAATTCCGTACCAAGAGACCCAGTACTTC. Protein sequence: CASSLAPIPYQETQYF.

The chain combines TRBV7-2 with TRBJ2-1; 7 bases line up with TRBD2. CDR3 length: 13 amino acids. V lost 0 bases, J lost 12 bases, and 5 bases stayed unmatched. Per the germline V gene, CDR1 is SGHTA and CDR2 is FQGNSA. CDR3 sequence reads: CASSLAVTSTQFF. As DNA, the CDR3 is TGTGCCAGCAGCTTAGCGGTGACTAGCACGCAGTTCTTC.

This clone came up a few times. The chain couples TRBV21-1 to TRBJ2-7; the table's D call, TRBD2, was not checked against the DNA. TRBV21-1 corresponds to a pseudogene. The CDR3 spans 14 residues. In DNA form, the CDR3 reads TGTGCCAGCAGCAAAAGTCGCGGCTTCTACGAGCAGTACGTC. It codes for CASSKSRGFYEQYV.

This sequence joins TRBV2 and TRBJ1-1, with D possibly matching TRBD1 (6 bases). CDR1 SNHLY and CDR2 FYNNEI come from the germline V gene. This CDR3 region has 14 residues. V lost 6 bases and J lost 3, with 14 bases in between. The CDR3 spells CASRAGADDTEAFF. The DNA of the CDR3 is TGTGCCAGCAGGGCGGGGGCAGACGACACTGAAGCTTTCTTT. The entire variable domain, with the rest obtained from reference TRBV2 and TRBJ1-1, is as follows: EPEVTQTPSHQVTQMGQEVILRCVPISNHLYFYWYRQILGQKVEFLVSFYNNEISEKSEIFDDQFSVERPDGSNFTLKIRSTKLEDSAMYFCASRAGADDTEAFFGQGTRLTVV.

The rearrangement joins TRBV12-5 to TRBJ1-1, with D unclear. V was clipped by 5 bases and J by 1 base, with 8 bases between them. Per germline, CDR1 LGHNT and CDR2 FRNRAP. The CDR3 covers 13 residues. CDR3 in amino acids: CASGNGPNTEAFF. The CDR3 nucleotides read TGTGCTAGTGGTAACGGACCGAACACTGAAGCTTTCTTT.

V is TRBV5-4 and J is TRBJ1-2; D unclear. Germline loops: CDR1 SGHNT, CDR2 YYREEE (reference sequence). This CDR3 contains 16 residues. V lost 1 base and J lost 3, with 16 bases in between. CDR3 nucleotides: TGTGCCAGCAGCTTGCCCCCACAAGGGAGACACTATGGCTACACCTTC. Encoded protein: CASSLPPQGRHYGYTF.

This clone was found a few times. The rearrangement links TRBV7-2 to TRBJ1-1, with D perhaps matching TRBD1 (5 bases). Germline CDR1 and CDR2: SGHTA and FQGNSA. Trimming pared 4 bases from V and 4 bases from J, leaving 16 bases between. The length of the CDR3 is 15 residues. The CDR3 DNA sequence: TGTGCCAGCAGCTCAAGGTTGGGGGGTAGCACTGAAGCTTTCTTT. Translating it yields CASSSRLGGSTEAFF.

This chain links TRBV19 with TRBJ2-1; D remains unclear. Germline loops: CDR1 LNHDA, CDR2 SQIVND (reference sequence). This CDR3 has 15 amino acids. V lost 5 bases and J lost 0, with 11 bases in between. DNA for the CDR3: TGTGCCAGTAGTGGAGTCACCAGCTCCTACAATGAGCAGTTCTTC. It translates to CASSGVTSSYNEQFF.

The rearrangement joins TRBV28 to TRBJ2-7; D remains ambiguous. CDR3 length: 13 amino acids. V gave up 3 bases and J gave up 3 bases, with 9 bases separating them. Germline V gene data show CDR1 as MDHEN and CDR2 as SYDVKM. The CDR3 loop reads CASSFNSRYEQYV. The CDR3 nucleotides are TGTGCCAGCAGTTTTAACAGCCGCTACGAGCAGTACGTC.

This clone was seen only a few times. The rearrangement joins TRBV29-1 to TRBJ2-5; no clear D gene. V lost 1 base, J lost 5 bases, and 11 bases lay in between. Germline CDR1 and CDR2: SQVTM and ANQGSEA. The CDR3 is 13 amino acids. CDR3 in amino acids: CSVEAAERETQYF. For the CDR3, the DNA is TGCAGCGTTGAAGCGGCGGAAAGGGAGACCCAGTACTTC.

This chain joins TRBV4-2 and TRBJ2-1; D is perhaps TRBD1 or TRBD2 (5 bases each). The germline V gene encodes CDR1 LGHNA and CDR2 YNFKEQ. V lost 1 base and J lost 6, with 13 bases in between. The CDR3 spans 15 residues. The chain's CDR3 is CASSQVGEGINEQFF. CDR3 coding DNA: TGTGCCAGCAGCCAAGTGGGTGAGGGGATCAATGAGCAGTTCTTC.

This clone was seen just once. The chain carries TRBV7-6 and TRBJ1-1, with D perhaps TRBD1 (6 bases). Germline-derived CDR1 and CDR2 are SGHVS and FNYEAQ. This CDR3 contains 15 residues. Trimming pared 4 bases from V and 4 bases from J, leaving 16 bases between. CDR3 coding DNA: TGTGCCAGCAGCTCAGTGCAGGGGATCGGCACTGAAGCTTTCTTT. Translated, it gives CASSSVQGIGTEAFF. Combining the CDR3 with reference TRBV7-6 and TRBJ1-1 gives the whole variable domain GAGVSQSPRYKVTKRGQDVALRCDPISGHVSLYWYRQALGQGPEFLTYFNYEAQQDKSGLPNDRFSAERPEGSISTLTIQRTEQRDSAMYRCASSSVQGIGTEAFFGQGTRLTVV.

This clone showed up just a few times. DNA of the CDR3: TGCGCCAGCAGCTTGGGGGCGACAGGGGGCTTAGAGACCCAGTACTTC. It encodes CASSLGATGGLETQYF. This chain uses TRBV5-1 with TRBJ2-5; 10 positions agree with TRBD1. The V gene end was trimmed by 0 bases and the J gene end by 4 bases; junction bases not matched to a gene: 6. The germline V gene has CDR1 SGHRS and CDR2 YFSETQ. This CDR3 is 16 amino acids long.

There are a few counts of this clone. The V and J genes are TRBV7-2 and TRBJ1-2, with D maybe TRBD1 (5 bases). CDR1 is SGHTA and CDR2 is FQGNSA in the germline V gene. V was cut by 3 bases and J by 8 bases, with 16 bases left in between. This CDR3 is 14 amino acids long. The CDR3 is CASSLNGGPGGYTF. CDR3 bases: TGTGCCAGCAGCTTGAATGGGGGTCCGGGAGGCTACACCTTC. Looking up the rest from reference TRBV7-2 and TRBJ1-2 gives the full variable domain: GAGVSQSPSNKVTEKGKDVELRCDPISGHTALYWYRQSLGQGLEFLIYFQGNSAPDKSGLPSDRFSAERTGGSVSTLTIQRTQQEDSAVYLCASSLNGGPGGYTFGSGTRLTVV.

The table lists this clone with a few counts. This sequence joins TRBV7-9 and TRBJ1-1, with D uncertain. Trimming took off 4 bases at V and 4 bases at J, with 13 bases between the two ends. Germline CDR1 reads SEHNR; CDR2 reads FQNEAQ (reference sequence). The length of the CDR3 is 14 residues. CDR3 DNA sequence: TGTGCCAGCAGCTACGGTTTCGGGAGCACTGAAGCTTTCTTT. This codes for CASSYGFGSTEAFF.